These T cell receptor beta chains were read from a single sample in a study of shared clonotypes between healthy human individuals. Only in-frame clones appear in the TCRdb table, and some are missing; sequencing was by immunoSEQ multiplex PCR. The sample consists of some 630,000 clones, roughly 70% of them appearing once. Material for sequencing was memory CD4+ T cells sorted from blood. All receptors come from a woman aged 25 to 39 in good health. The CDR3 runs from the conserved cysteine through the conserved F or W. Fields, in order: D gene, V gene, clone size, J gene, CDR3 protein, CDR3 DNA. A D gene is named only where the DNA matches it firmly. Clone size is not always given. Where it is, it says once, few, many or a class for expanded clones.

NA	TRBV11-2	many	TRBJ2-7	CASSLGHSAWRYF	TGTGCCAGCAGCTTAGGTCACTCGGCCTGGCGGTACTTC
NA	TRBV14	NA	TRBJ1-1	CASSPRGKGGAAEAFF	TGTGCCAGCAGCCCCCGAGGGAAAGGAGGCGCGGCTGAAGCTTTCTTT
TRBD2	TRBV4-1	NA	TRBJ2-7	CASSAGGNSYEQYF	TGTGCCAGCAGCGCGGGAGGGAATTCCTACGAGCAGTACTTC
TRBD1	TRBV18	once	TRBJ1-3	CASSPPLGQSRLGGLGNTIYF	TGTGCCAGCTCACCACCGCTGGGACAGAGTCGACTAGGAGGTCTAGGAAACACCATATATTTT
TRBD1	TRBV27	once	TRBJ1-2	CASSPRPGQGYGYTF	TGTGCCAGCAGTCCGAGACCGGGACAGGGCTATGGCTACACCTTC
TRBD1	TRBV7-9	NA	TRBJ1-1	CASSLTGGTVAEAFF	TGTGCCAGCAGCTTGACAGGGGGAACAGTCGCTGAAGCTTTCTTT
NA	TRBV5-1	few	TRBJ1-3	CASSLVGAGTIYF	TGCGCCAGCAGCTTGGTAGGGGCGGGCACCATATATTTT
NA	TRBV28	NA	TRBJ1-1	CATTGGWNTEAFF	TGTGCCACTACGGGGGGGTGGAACACTGAAGCTTTCTTT
NA	TRBV6-5	many	TRBJ1-3	CASSYSREVRGNTIYF	TGTGCCAGCAGTTACTCTAGGGAGGTGCGCGGAAACACCATATATTTT
TRBD1	TRBV19	once	TRBJ1-1	CAARTGQNTEAFF	TGTGCCGCAAGGACAGGGCAGAACACTGAAGCTTTCTTT
NA	TRBV28	NA	TRBJ2-4	CASSFGPAQGNIQYF	TGTGCCAGCAGTTTTGGGCCAGCCCAGGGTAACATTCAGTACTTC
TRBD2	TRBV5-1	NA	TRBJ2-1	CASSPASGSYNEQFF	TGCGCCAGCAGTCCGGCTAGCGGGAGCTACAATGAGCAGTTCTTC
TRBD2	TRBV5-8	few	TRBJ2-5	CASSLRTSYETQYF	TGTGCCAGCAGCTTGCGGACTAGTTATGAGACCCAGTACTTC
NA	TRBV7-6	NA	TRBJ1-4	CASSPHPSSTNEKLFF	TGTGCCAGCAGCCCACACCCGTCGTCGACTAATGAAAAACTGTTTTTT
NA	TRBV7-6	NA	TRBJ1-5	CASSRRGSNQPQHF	TGTGCCAGCAGCCGCCGGGGCTCAAATCAGCCCCAGCATTTT
NA	TRBV29-1	NA	TRBJ2-1	CSVGGSSSYNEQFF	TGCAGCGTTGGAGGATCCAGCTCCTACAATGAGCAGTTCTTC
NA	TRBV28	NA	TRBJ1-2	CASSLPLYQDYGYTF	TGTGCCAGCAGCTTACCCCTGTACCAGGACTATGGCTACACCTTC
NA	TRBV11-2	NA	TRBJ2-7	CASSLVGKPYEQYF	TGTGCCAGCAGCTTAGTGGGAAAACCCTACGAGCAGTACTTC
NA	TRBV28	NA	TRBJ2-7	CASSLRAAGAYEQYF	TGTGCCAGCAGTTTAAGGGCGGCGGGCGCCTACGAGCAGTACTTC
TRBD1	TRBV6-6	few	TRBJ2-5	CASSYRGQETQYF	TGTGCCAGCAGTTACAGGGGGCAGGAGACCCAGTACTTC
NA	TRBV28	few	TRBJ2-6	CASSLSGANVLTF	TGTGCCAGCAGTTTATCTGGGGCCAACGTCCTGACTTTC
NA	TRBV7-8	NA	TRBJ1-3	CASSLVGGRAGNTIYF	TGTGCCAGCAGCTTAGTGGGAGGGAGAGCTGGAAACACCATATATTTT
TRBD2	TRBV7-9	NA	TRBJ2-5	CASSLVAAGGETQYF	TGTGCCAGCAGCTTAGTCGCGGCGGGAGGGGAGACCCAGTACTTC
NA	TRBV7-3	NA	TRBJ2-7	CASSLRSVGSYEQYF	TGTGCCAGCAGCTTAAGGTCGGTGGGTTCCTACGAGCAGTACTTC
NA	TRBV18	NA	TRBJ1-1	CASSQQGEAFF	TGTGCCAGCTCGCAACAGGGTGAAGCTTTCTTT
TRBD1	TRBV5-1	NA	TRBJ1-2	CASSLSPGTGAGYTF	TGCGCCAGCAGCTTGTCTCCCGGGACAGGGGCGGGCTACACCTTC
TRBD1	TRBV6-5	NA	TRBJ1-1	CASSYRQGPGTEAFF	TGTGCCAGCAGTTACCGACAGGGTCCTGGCACTGAAGCTTTCTTT
NA	TRBV6-5	NA	TRBJ1-5	CASSYARGQGQPQHF	TGTGCCAGCAGTTACGCCAGGGGTCAGGGTCAGCCCCAGCATTTT
NA	TRBV2	NA	TRBJ1-5	CASSQGIQPQHF	TGTGCCAGCAGCCAGGGGATTCAGCCCCAGCATTTT
TRBD1	TRBV28	NA	TRBJ1-2	CASSSPWTGGYYGYTF	TGTGCCAGCAGTTCCCCCTGGACAGGAGGTTACTATGGCTACACCTTC
TRBD1	TRBV5-8	NA	TRBJ2-1	CASSLGQVFYNEQFF	TGTGCCAGCAGCTTAGGACAGGTTTTCTACAATGAGCAGTTCTTC
NA	TRBV28	few	TRBJ1-2	CASSQGYGYTF	TGTGCCAGCAGTCAGGGCTATGGCTACACCTTC
NA	TRBV6-5	NA	TRBJ1-1	CASSYSRQAHTEAFF	TGTGCCAGCAGTTACTCCCGACAGGCTCACACTGAAGCTTTCTTT
NA	TRBV29-1	NA	TRBJ2-7	CSVAGRDYEQYF	TGCAGCGTTGCAGGACGGGACTACGAGCAGTACTTC
TRBD1	TRBV15	once	TRBJ1-4	CATSRGQGLEEKLFF	TGTGCCACCAGCAGGGGACAGGGTTTGGAAGAAAAACTGTTTTTT
NA	TRBV11-2	NA	TRBJ2-1	CASSRGGEQFF	TGTGCCAGCAGTAGGGGGGGTGAGCAGTTCTTC
TRBD1	TRBV5-6	NA	TRBJ1-2	CASSRVEGQHGYTF	TGTGCCAGCAGCCGGGTGGAGGGACAGCATGGCTACACCTTC
TRBD1	TRBV11-2	NA	TRBJ1-4	CASTPGQVNEKLFF	TGTGCCAGCACCCCGGGACAGGTTAATGAAAAACTGTTTTTT
TRBD1	TRBV6-4	NA	TRBJ2-2	CASRAQVRGQINTGELFF	TGTGCCAGCAGAGCGCAAGTGAGGGGACAGATAAACACCGGGGAGCTGTTTTTT
NA	TRBV2	NA	TRBJ2-5	CASTQEETQYF	TGTGCCAGCACTCAGGAGGAGACCCAGTACTTC
NA	TRBV7-9	NA	TRBJ2-7	CASSGPPYEQYF	TGTGCCAGCTCCGGGCCCCCCTACGAGCAGTACTTC
TRBD2	TRBV7-7	NA	TRBJ2-5	CASSVTGGRRQETQYF	TGTGCCAGCAGCGTTACGGGCGGGAGGCGGCAAGAGACCCAGTACTTC